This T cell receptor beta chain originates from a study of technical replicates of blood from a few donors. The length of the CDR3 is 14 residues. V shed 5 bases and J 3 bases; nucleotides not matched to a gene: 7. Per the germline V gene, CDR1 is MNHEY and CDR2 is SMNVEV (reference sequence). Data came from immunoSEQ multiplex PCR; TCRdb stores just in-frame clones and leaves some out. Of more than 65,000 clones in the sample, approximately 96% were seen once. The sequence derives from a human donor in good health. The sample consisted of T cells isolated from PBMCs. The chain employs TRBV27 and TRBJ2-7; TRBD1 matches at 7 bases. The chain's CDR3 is CASSPGTADYEQYF. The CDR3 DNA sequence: TGTGCCAGCAGTCCCGGGACAGCGGACTACGAGCAGTACTTC.